This is a list of T cell receptor beta chains from one sample in a study of T cell changes during pregnancy in multiple sclerosis. Using immunoSEQ multiplex PCR, the repertoire was profiled, and TCRdb retains in-frame clones only, with some absent. The sample has 65,000 to 75,000 clones, approximately 90% seen once. The specimen was peripheral blood, collected in the second trimester of pregnancy. These receptors came from a female donor with multiple sclerosis, enrolled in a pregnancy study. Both conserved end residues are part of each CDR3. A D gene is named only where the DNA matches it firmly. The size entry is marked missing in some rows and otherwise reads once, few, many or a size class.

V gene	J gene	clone size	D gene	CDR3 DNA	CDR3 protein
TRBV10-1	TRBJ1-5	-	-	TGCGCCAGCAGTGACCCCGATCAGCCCCAGCATTTT	CASSDPDQPQHF
TRBV30	TRBJ1-4	-	-	TGTGCCTGGACAGGGGCTAATGAAAAACTGTTTTTT	CAWTGANEKLFF
TRBV6-5	TRBJ1-2	few	TRBD1	TGTGCCAGCAGCCCCGGGACAGGTCGCACCTACACCTTC	CASSPGTGRTYTF
TRBV7-9	TRBJ1-5	-	-	TGTGCCAGCAGCTTAACGGGGGAGAGCAATCAGCCCCAGCATTTT	CASSLTGESNQPQHF
TRBV5-1	TRBJ1-1	-	-	TGCGCCAGCAGGGGGGGGATAGGGCAGAACGAAGCTTTCTTT	CASRGGIGQNEAFF
TRBV10-2	TRBJ1-4	-	-	TGCGCCAGTACCACCGGGGGTGCAACTAATGAAAAACTGTTTTTT	CASTTGGATNEKLFF
TRBV19	TRBJ2-6	-	-	TGTGCCAGTAGTATGGCCCCTGGGGCCAACGTCCTGACTTTC	CASSMAPGANVLTF
TRBV29-1	TRBJ2-2	-	TRBD2	TGCAGCGTTGAAGATCTGCGGGAGGACACCGGGGAGCTGTTTTTT	CSVEDLREDTGELFF
TRBV10-3	TRBJ1-3	-	TRBD1	TGTGCCATCAGGACAGGGGACGGAAACACCATATATTTT	CAIRTGDGNTIYF
TRBV2	TRBJ2-7	-	-	TGTGCCAGCAGTGAACCTTTTTTGTACGAGCAGTACTTC	CASSEPFLYEQYF
TRBV27	TRBJ2-7	once	-	TGTGCCAGCAGTTTTCAGGGGGGTAGAAACGAGCAGTACTTC	CASSFQGGRNEQYF
TRBV10-2	TRBJ1-2	-	TRBD1	TGCGCCACAGACAGGGATCTATCTAACTATGGCTACACCTTC	CATDRDLSNYGYTF
TRBV2	TRBJ2-5	-	-	TGTGCCAGCGTGGCCCGGAGGGGTTCCGGTGAGACCCAGTACTTC	CASVARRGSGETQYF